This T cell receptor (beta chain) was identified during a study of T cells in Graves' hyperthyroidism and ophthalmopathy. Between the trimmed V and J ends, which lost 6 bases and 3 bases, there was a span of 12 bases. The germline CDR1 and CDR2 sequences are MDHEN and SYDVKM. CDR3 length: 13 residues. What was amplified from RNA transcripts were TCR beta CDR3 regions. The HTBI primer set was used in a first-round RT-PCR of the TCR CDR3. Each CDR3 protein gets one entry after TCRdb re-called the multiplex PCR reads with MiXCR. The sample has under 300,000 distinct CDR3 sequences, roughly 15% seen once. Participants, patients aged 18 to 65, had newly diagnosed hyperthyroidism with a duration under 2 months. Reasons for excluding patients were uncontrolled infection, other autoimmune disease, pregnancy or lactation. This clonotype was counted at least ten times. Its target is unknown. Study outcomes and limitations: In validation, the model predicted ophthalmopathy. These predictions came a median about 6.5 months before onset. Clonotypes that were expanded in thyroid above 0.001 mostly appeared in blood too.

This chain uses TRBV28 with TRBJ2-7; D is unclear. This clonotype originated in a woman aged 40 to 50 with Graves' hyperthyroidism. Sequenced input: blood. The CDR3 nucleotides are TGTGCCAGCAGCCCTAACAGTGGCTACGAGCAGTACTTC. It translates to CASSPNSGYEQYF.